The rows below give T cell receptor beta chains drawn from one sample of a study of Graves' ophthalmopathy and Graves' hyperthyroidism. TCRdb fed the multiplex PCR reads into MiXCR, producing one record per CDR3 protein. This table holds about 370,000 distinct CDR3 sequences, about 18% found once. Sequencing used peripheral blood. The receptor set was obtained from a woman between 18 and 30 years old with Graves' ophthalmopathy. CDR3s include the opening cysteine and the closing phenylalanine or tryptophan. A D gene is named only where the DNA matches it firmly. Rows give clone size only sometimes, using once, few, many, or a class for an expanded clone.

j_gene: TRBJ2-5
abundance: many
v_gene: TRBV18
d_gene: NA
CDR3aa: CASSPRTWGAQETQYF
CDR3nt: TGTGCCAGCTCACCACGGACCTGGGGTGCCCAAGAGACCCAGTACTTC

j_gene: TRBJ1-5
abundance: many
v_gene: TRBV27
d_gene: NA
CDR3aa: CASSFPRWGQPQHF
CDR3nt: TGTGCCAGCAGTTTCCCCCGATGGGGTCAGCCCCAGCATTTT

j_gene: TRBJ2-7
abundance: many
v_gene: TRBV28
d_gene: TRBD1
CDR3aa: CASSLGRDRGGYEQYF
CDR3nt: TGTGCCAGCAGTTTAGGCCGGGACAGGGGCGGGTACGAGCAGTACTTC

j_gene: TRBJ2-2
abundance: many
v_gene: TRBV7-2
d_gene: NA
CDR3aa: CASKPGITGELFF
CDR3nt: TGTGCCAGCAAGCCGGGAATAACCGGGGAGCTGTTTTTT

j_gene: TRBJ2-7
abundance: many
v_gene: TRBV6-5
d_gene: TRBD1
CDR3aa: CASSYGPTGDGYEQYF
CDR3nt: TGTGCCAGCAGTTATGGGCCGACAGGGGACGGGTACGAGCAGTACTTC

j_gene: TRBJ2-2
abundance: many
v_gene: TRBV6-2/TRBV6-3
d_gene: TRBD2
CDR3aa: CASSGRTSGGSGELFF
CDR3nt: TGTGCCAGCAGTGGACGGACTAGCGGGGGCTCCGGGGAGCTGTTTTTT

j_gene: TRBJ2-5
abundance: many
v_gene: TRBV7-2
d_gene: TRBD1
CDR3aa: CASSFLGQGRIGETQYF
CDR3nt: TGTGCCAGCAGCTTTCTGGGACAGGGAAGGATAGGGGAGACCCAGTACTTC

j_gene: TRBJ2-3
abundance: many
v_gene: TRBV9
d_gene: NA
CDR3aa: CASSTPRGGGPQNTQYF
CDR3nt: TGTGCCAGCAGCACCCCGAGGGGAGGAGGCCCGCAAAATACGCAGTATTTT

j_gene: TRBJ1-5
abundance: many
v_gene: TRBV12-3/TRBV12-4
d_gene: TRBD1
CDR3aa: CASSSPGQGHQPQHF
CDR3nt: TGTGCCAGCAGCTCTCCGGGACAGGGGCATCAGCCCCAGCATTTT

j_gene: TRBJ2-2
abundance: many
v_gene: TRBV11-2
d_gene: TRBD2
CDR3aa: CASSPTSAGNTGELFF
CDR3nt: TGTGCCAGCAGCCCAACCTCAGCGGGAAACACCGGGGAGCTGTTTTTT

j_gene: TRBJ2-2
abundance: many
v_gene: TRBV11-3
d_gene: TRBD2
CDR3aa: CASSLSRLAGGGELFF
CDR3nt: TGTGCCAGCAGCTTATCCCGACTAGCGGGAGGTGGGGAGCTGTTTTTT

j_gene: TRBJ2-2
abundance: NA
v_gene: TRBV19
d_gene: TRBD1
CDR3aa: CASGQGLAGELFF
CDR3nt: TGTGCCAGCGGACAGGGCTTAGCCGGGGAGCTGTTTTTT

j_gene: TRBJ2-7
abundance: many
v_gene: TRBV2
d_gene: NA
CDR3aa: CASSAGFSYEQYF
CDR3nt: TGTGCCAGCAGTGCAGGGTTCTCCTACGAGCAGTACTTC

j_gene: TRBJ2-5
abundance: many
v_gene: TRBV4-2
d_gene: NA
CDR3aa: CASSQGGTGVVETQYF
CDR3nt: TGTGCCAGCAGCCAAGGGGGGACCGGTGTAGTCGAGACCCAGTACTTC

j_gene: TRBJ1-1
abundance: NA
v_gene: TRBV11-1
d_gene: TRBD1
CDR3aa: CASSPTPGTGALNTEAFF
CDR3nt: TGTGCCAGCAGTCCGACTCCCGGGACAGGGGCGTTGAACACTGAAGCTTTCTTT

j_gene: TRBJ2-1
abundance: many
v_gene: TRBV15
d_gene: NA
CDR3aa: CATSRAGDRGVSEQFF
CDR3nt: TGTGCCACCAGCAGAGCGGGGGACCGTGGGGTTAGTGAGCAGTTCTTC